A selection of T cell receptor beta chains follows, all from one sample in a study of blood T cell repertoires in COVID-19. Sequencing used immunoSEQ multiplex PCR; TCRdb keeps in-frame clones, though not all of them. The sample lists under 300,000 clones, around 80% occurring once. The sample consisted of peripheral blood. These receptors all stem from a woman between 18 and 29 years old with acute or convalescent COVID-19. The CDR3 runs from the conserved cysteine through the conserved F or W. The order of the fields is clone size, J gene, V gene, D gene, CDR3 DNA, CDR3 protein. The D gene is left open where the match is weak. Expanded clones get a size class; other rows say once, few or many, or leave the size out.

-,TRBJ1-1,TRBV4-3,TRBD1,TGCGCCAGCAGCCGAGGGGGACAGGTTAGGACTGAAGCTTTCTTT,CASSRGGQVRTEAFF
-,TRBJ2-2,TRBV29-1,-,TGCAGCGTTGAAGATCGCCTACCATACGGGGAGCTGTTTTTT,CSVEDRLPYGELFF
-,TRBJ1-2,TRBV27,TRBD1,TGTGCCAGCAGCACCGGGACAGGGGCCCAAAAACATGGCTACACCTTC,CASSTGTGAQKHGYTF
-,TRBJ2-7,TRBV4-1,-,TGCGCCAGCAGCCAAGACCTTTACAGGGACACCTACGAGCAGTACTTC,CASSQDLYRDTYEQYF
-,TRBJ2-7,TRBV6-2/TRBV6-3,-,TGTGCCAGCAGTTACTCGACTGCGGGACCTTTATACGAGCAGTACTTC,CASSYSTAGPLYEQYF
-,TRBJ1-1,TRBV11-2,TRBD1,TGTGCCAGCAGCTCTGACAGGGACACTGAAGCTTTCTTT,CASSSDRDTEAFF
-,TRBJ2-3,TRBV6-5,-,TGTGCCAGCAGTTCGGGAGCTCGCACAGATACGCAGTATTTT,CASSSGARTDTQYF
-,TRBJ1-2,TRBV6-6,-,TGTGCCAGCACCCCGGACAGCTTTAGCTACACCTTC,CASTPDSFSYTF
-,TRBJ2-7,TRBV4-3,-,TGCGCCAGCAGCCAAGAGAACAGGGGGGACTACGAGGTGCAGTACTTC,CASSQENRGDYEVQYF
-,TRBJ2-3,TRBV2,-,TGTGCCAGCAGTGTAAGCACAGATACGCAGTATTTT,CASSVSTDTQYF
-,TRBJ2-4,TRBV11-3,TRBD2,TGTGCCAGCAGCTTGGGAGGGGTCAAGGACATTCAGTACTTC,CASSLGGVKDIQYF
-,TRBJ2-1,TRBV7-2,TRBD2,TGTGCCAGCAGCTTAACTAGCGGGAGGATCTATGAGCAGTTCTTC,CASSLTSGRIYEQFF
-,TRBJ2-3,TRBV28,-,TGTGCCAGCAGTTTTAGAGATACGCAGTATTTT,CASSFRDTQYF
-,TRBJ1-6,TRBV27,-,TGTGCCAGCAATCCGACCATAGGACTTTCACCCCTCCACTTT,CASNPTIGLSPLHF
-,TRBJ2-3,TRBV7-3,-,TGTGCCAGCAGCTTAAGGGGGCCCGGCATTAACACAGATACGCAGTATTTT,CASSLRGPGINTDTQYF
-,TRBJ2-5,TRBV4-1,TRBD1,TGCGCCAGCAGCCAAGGAGGGACAGCACAAGAGACCCAGTACTTC,CASSQGGTAQETQYF
-,TRBJ2-3,TRBV7-9,-,TGTGCCAGCAGCTTAGGAGGCAGCGGAAGTAGCACAGATACGCAGTATTTT,CASSLGGSGSSTDTQYF
-,TRBJ2-1,TRBV15,-,TGTGCCACCAGCATTTTCCTAGCCGGATCAAATGAGCAGTTCTTC,CATSIFLAGSNEQFF
-,TRBJ1-1,TRBV5-6,-,TGTGCCAGCAGCTTCGACAGAGGGAACACTGAAGCTTTCTTT,CASSFDRGNTEAFF
-,TRBJ2-3,TRBV29-1,-,TGCAGCGTTGAAGGGACTATTTCCCCAGATACGCAGTATTTT,CSVEGTISPDTQYF
few,TRBJ1-6,TRBV5-6,-,TGTGCCAGCAGGAAAACAGGGAACTCACCCCTCCACTTT,CASRKTGNSPLHF
-,TRBJ1-2,TRBV7-2,-,TGTGCCAGCAGCTTAGCGGCGACAGGACGCTATGGCTACACCTTC,CASSLAATGRYGYTF
once,TRBJ2-1,TRBV10-3,TRBD2,TGTGCCATCAGTGAGCCGGGACTAGGGTTTTTCGATGAGCAGTTCTTC,CAISEPGLGFFDEQFF
-,TRBJ2-7,TRBV23-1,TRBD1,TGCGCCACATGGGGTCGGGGACAGGAAAACCGCCTCTCCTACGAGCAGTACTTC,CATWGRGQENRLSYEQYF
-,TRBJ2-7,TRBV27,TRBD2,TGTGCCAGCAGCCCGGAACCCCGGGGGGGCTACGAGCAGTACTTC,CASSPEPRGGYEQYF
-,TRBJ2-7,TRBV30,TRBD2,TGTGCCTGGACGGCGACGGGGGGACTGAACGAGCAGTACTTC,CAWTATGGLNEQYF
-,TRBJ2-1,TRBV6-2/TRBV6-3,-,TGTGCCAGCAGTACCCTCCAGGGCGTTATGTACAATGAGCAGTTCTTC,CASSTLQGVMYNEQFF
-,TRBJ1-1,TRBV7-2,-,TGTGCCAGCAGCCCCCGGCAGAGGGTCGCTGAAGCTTTCTTT,CASSPRQRVAEAFF
-,TRBJ2-1,TRBV18,TRBD2,TGTGCCAGCTCCCCCCCGGGACTAGCGGGAGGGTACAATGAGCAGTTCTTC,CASSPPGLAGGYNEQFF
-,TRBJ2-7,TRBV5-4,-,TGTGCCAGCTCCCTAGGAGGCTACGAGCAGTACTTC,CASSLGGYEQYF
-,TRBJ1-2,TRBV5-1,TRBD1,TGCGCCAGCAGCGACAAAGGGACAGGGGAAAACTATGGCTACACCTTC,CASSDKGTGENYGYTF
-,TRBJ1-2,TRBV11-2,TRBD1,TGTGCCAGCAGCGCCGGGACAGGTCTCTATGGCTACACCTTC,CASSAGTGLYGYTF
-,TRBJ1-4,TRBV29-1,-,TGCAGCGTTGTCGCAGGAGGAGAAAAACTGTTTTTT,CSVVAGGEKLFF
-,TRBJ2-6,TRBV24-1,-,TGTGCCACCAGCCAGCAGGGTGGCGGGGCCAACGTCCTGACTTTC,CATSQQGGGANVLTF
once,TRBJ1-2,TRBV3-1/TRBV3-2,TRBD1,TGTGCCAGCAGCCAAAGGGGACAGGGAGTTTCCACCTTC,CASSQRGQGVSTF
-,TRBJ2-3,TRBV5-8,TRBD1,TGTGCCAGCAGCAAAACCAGGGGGTCTAGGCCAGATACGCAGTATTTT,CASSKTRGSRPDTQYF
-,TRBJ2-7,TRBV28,-,TGTGCCAGCAGCCTTATGCGGGGCGGATTCGAGCAGTACTTC,CASSLMRGGFEQYF
-,TRBJ2-1,TRBV7-9,TRBD1,TGTGCCAGCAGCTTAGCGGGACAGGGAACCTACAATGAGCAGTTCTTC,CASSLAGQGTYNEQFF
once,TRBJ2-7,TRBV27,TRBD2,TGTGCCAGCGAACAACTAGCGGGAGTCGGAGAGCAGTACTTC,CASEQLAGVGEQYF
-,TRBJ2-7,TRBV13,TRBD2,TGTGCCAGCAGCTTTGGCGGGAGCTCCTACGAGCAGTACTTC,CASSFGGSSYEQYF
-,TRBJ2-7,TRBV3-1/TRBV3-2,-,TGTGCCAGCAGCCGGAGGCGGGGATTCGAGCAGTACTTC,CASSRRRGFEQYF
-,TRBJ2-7,TRBV15,TRBD2,TGTGCCACCAGCCCTGGCACTAGCGGGAGCCACGAGCAGTACTTC,CATSPGTSGSHEQYF